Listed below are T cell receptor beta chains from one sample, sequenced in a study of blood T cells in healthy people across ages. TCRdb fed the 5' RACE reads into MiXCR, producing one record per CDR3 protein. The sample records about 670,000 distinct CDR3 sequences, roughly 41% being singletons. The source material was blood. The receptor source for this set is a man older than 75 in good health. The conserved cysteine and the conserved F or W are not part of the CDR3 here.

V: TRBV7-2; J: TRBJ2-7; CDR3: ASSLAMTTEQY
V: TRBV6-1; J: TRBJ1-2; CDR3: ASTFANYGYT
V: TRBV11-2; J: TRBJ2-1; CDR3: ASSPGGLYNEQF
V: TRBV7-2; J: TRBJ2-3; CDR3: ASSPRRRAQDTQY
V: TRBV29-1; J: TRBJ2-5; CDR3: SVERGPPMETQY
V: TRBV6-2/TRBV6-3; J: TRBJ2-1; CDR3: ASTGGQGEGEQF
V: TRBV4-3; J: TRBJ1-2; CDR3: ASSQTGAGGYYGYT
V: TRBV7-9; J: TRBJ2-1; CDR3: ASSAISVLGNEQF
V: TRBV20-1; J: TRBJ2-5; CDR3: SARVPIGGRETQY
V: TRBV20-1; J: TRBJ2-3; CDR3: SARPGLAVRTDTQY
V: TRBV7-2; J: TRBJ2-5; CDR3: ASSPTGRAAETQY
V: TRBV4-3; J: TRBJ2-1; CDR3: ASSQELALSNEQF
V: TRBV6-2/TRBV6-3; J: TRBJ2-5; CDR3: ASRGTAWTQY
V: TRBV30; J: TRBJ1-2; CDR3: AWSIGWLGARNNYGYT